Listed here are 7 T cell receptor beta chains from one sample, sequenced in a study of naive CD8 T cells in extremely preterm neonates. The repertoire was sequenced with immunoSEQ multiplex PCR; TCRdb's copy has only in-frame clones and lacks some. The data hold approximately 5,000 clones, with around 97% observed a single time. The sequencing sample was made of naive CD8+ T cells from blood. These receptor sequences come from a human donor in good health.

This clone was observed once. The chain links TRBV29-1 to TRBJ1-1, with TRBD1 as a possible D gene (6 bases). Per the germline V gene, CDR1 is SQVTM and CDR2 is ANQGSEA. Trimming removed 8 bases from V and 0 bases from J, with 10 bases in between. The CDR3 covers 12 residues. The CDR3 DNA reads TGCAGCATTACAGGGTTGAACACTGAAGCTTTCTTT. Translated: CSITGLNTEAFF.

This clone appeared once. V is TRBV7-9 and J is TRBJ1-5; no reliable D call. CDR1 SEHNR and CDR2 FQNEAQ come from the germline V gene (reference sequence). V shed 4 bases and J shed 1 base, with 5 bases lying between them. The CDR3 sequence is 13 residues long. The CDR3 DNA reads TGTGCCAGCAGCTCGGGGAGCAATCAGCCCCAGCATTTT. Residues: CASSSGSNQPQHF.

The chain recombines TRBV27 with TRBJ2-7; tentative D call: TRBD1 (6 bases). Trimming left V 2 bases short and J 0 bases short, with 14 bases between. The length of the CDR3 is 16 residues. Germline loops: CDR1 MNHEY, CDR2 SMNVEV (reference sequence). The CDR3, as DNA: TGTGCCAGCAGTTTAAGAACAGGGTCTCGCTCCTACGAGCAGTACTTC. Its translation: CASSLRTGSRSYEQYF.

The CDR3 coding sequence is TGTGCCAGCAGTGAAGGACCCAGGGTTTTGGGGATGGACACTGAAGCTTTCTTT. Amino acid sequence: CASSEGPRVLGMDTEAFF. The chain links TRBV6-1 to TRBJ1-1; D might be TRBD1 (5 bases). Germline V gene lookup returns CDR1 MNHNS and CDR2 SASEGT. This CDR3 spans 18 amino acids. V gave up 1 base and J gave up 3 bases, with 21 bases separating them.

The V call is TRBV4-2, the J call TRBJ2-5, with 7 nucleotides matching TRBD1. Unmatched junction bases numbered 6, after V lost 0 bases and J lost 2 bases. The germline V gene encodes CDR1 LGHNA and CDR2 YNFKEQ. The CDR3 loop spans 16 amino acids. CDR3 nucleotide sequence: TGTGCCAGCAGCCAAGATCGGGGACAGCCACAAGAGACCCAGTACTTC. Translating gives CASSQDRGQPQETQYF.

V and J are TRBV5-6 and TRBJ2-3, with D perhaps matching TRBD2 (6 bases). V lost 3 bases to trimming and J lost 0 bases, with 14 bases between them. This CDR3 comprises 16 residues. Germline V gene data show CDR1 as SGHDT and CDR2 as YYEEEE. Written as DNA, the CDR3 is TGTGCCAGCAGCTCTGGGACTGGGACTAGCACAGATACGCAGTATTTT. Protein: CASSSGTGTSTDTQYF.

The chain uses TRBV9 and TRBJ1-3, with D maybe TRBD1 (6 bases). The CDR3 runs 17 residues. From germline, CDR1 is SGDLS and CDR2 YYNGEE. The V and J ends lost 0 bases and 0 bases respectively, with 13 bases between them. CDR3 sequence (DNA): TGTGCCAGCAGCGTAGAGGGGGGGGCGGGCTCTGGAAACACCATATATTTT. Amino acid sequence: CASSVEGGAGSGNTIYF.